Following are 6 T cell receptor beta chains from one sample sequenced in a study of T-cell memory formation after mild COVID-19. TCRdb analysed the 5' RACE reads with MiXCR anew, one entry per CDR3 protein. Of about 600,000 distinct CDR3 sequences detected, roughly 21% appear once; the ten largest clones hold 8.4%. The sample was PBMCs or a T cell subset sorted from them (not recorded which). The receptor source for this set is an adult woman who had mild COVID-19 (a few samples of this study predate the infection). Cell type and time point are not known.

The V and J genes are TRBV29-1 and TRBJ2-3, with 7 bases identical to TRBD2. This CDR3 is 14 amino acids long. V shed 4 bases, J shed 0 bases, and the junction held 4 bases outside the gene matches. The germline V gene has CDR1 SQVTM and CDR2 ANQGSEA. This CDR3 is CSVAEGLSTDTQYF. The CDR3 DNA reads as TGCAGCGTTGCCGAGGGACTAAGCACAGATACGCAGTATTTT.

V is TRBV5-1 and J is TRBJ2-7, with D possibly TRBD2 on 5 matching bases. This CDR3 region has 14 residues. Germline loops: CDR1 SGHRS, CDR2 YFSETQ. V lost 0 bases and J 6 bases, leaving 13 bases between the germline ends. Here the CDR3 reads CASSLAIAGGEQYF. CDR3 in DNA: TGCGCCAGCAGCTTGGCCATCGCCGGAGGCGAGCAGTACTTC.

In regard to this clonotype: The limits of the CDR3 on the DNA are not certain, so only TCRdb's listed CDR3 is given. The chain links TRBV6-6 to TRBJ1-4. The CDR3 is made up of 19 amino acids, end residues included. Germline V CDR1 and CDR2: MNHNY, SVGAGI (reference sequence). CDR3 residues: CASSYSFWGSMEGMKNCFF.

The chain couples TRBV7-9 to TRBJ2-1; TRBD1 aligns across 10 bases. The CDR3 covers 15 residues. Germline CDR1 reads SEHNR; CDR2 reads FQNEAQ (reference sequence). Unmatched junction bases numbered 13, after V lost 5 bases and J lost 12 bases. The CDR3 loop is CASSPTGQGPGGQFF. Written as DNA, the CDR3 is TGTGCCAGCAGCCCCACGGGACAGGGGCCCGGTGGGCAGTTCTTC.

The CDR3 nucleotides read TGCGCCAGCAGCCAAGATGGGACAGGGGGCTACTCCACAGATACGCAGTATTTT. Amino acid sequence: CASSQDGTGGYSTDTQYF. The chain combines TRBV4-1 with TRBJ2-3; 12 bases are a match to TRBD1. V shed 0 bases and J 2 bases; nucleotides not matched to a gene: 6. The germline CDR1 and CDR2 sequences are MGHRA and YSYEKL. There are 18 residues in the CDR3.

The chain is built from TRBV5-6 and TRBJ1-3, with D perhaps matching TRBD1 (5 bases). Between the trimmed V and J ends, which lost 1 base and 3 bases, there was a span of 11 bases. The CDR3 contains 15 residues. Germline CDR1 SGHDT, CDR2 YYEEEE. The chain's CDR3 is CASSLKGMDGNTIYF. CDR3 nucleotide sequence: TGTGCCAGCAGCTTGAAGGGGATGGATGGAAACACCATATATTTT.